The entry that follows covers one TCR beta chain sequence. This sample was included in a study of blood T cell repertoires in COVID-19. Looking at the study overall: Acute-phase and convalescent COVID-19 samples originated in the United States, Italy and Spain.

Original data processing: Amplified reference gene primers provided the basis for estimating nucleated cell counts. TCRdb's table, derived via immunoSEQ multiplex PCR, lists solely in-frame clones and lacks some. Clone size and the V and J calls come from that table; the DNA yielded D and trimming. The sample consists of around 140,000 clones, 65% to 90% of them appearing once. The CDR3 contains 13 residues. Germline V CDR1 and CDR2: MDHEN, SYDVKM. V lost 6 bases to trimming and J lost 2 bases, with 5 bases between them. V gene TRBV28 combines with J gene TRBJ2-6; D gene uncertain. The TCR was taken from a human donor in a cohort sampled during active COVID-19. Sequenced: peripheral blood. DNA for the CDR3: TGTGCCAGCAGGTCTACTGGGGCCAACGTCCTGACTTTC. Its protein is CASRSTGANVLTF. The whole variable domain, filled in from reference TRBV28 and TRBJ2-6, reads DVKVTQSSRYLVKRTGEKVFLECVQDMDHENMFWYRQDPGLGLRLIYFSYDVKMKEKGDIPEGYSVSREKKERFSLILESASTNQTSMYLCASRSTGANVLTFGAGSRLTVL.